This TCR beta chain is drawn from a study of cytomegalovirus exposure and HLA in healthy donors. Worth noting for this clone: The target antigen is unknown.

Study findings and constraints: A classifier reportedly called cytomegalovirus status with high sensitivity and specificity. Specific recognition of CMV antigens was confirmed in vitro for a few chains (all CMV-associated).

The data were produced by immunoSEQ multiplex PCR, yet TCRdb's version contains in-frame clones alone and is incomplete. This table holds roughly 100,000 clones, about 86% found once. While the first cohort had 600 to 800 subjects, the donors belonged to the separate validation cohort of 120 subjects. Sequencing used PBMCs. The source of this sequence is a woman under 30 in good health and CMV-seropositive.

Here the CDR3 reads CASSQGTLLYEQYF. The CDR3, as DNA: TGCGCCAGCAGCCAAGGGACACTGCTCTACGAGCAGTACTTC. This rearrangement joins TRBV4-1 to TRBJ2-7; D possibly corresponds to TRBD1 (5 bases). Per germline, CDR1 MGHRA and CDR2 YSYEKL. The CDR3 sequence is 14 residues long. Trimming removed 1 base at V and 3 bases at J, with 10 bases between.